This T cell receptor beta chain derives from a study of cytomegalovirus exposure and HLA in healthy donors. With regard to this clone: Its cognate antigen is unknown.

Whole-study results and caveats: A later analysis revealed that TCR association rates differed between HLA loci, peaking at DRB1 and bottoming out at HLA-C. Reportedly, TCR beta sequences accurately predicted HLA-A and HLA-B alleles in most subjects.

Both 60 Vbeta primers and 13 Jbeta primers went into the PCR. Using immunoSEQ multiplex PCR, the repertoire was profiled, and TCRdb retains in-frame clones only, with some absent. The sample carries about 99,000 clones, 70% to 80% recorded once. The receptor was isolated from a man aged 35-49 years in good health and CMV-seronegative. The sequencing input was PBMCs.

This chain's CDR3 is CAWSGGRPYEAFF. CDR3 nucleotide sequence: TGTGCCTGGAGTGGGGGCAGGCCCTATGAAGCTTTCTTT. The rearrangement uses TRBV30 and TRBJ1-1; D perhaps matches TRBD1 (5 bases). V was clipped by 1 base and J by 7 bases, with 13 bases between them. Germline V gives CDR1 GTSNPN, CDR2 SVGIG (reference sequence). This CDR3 comprises 13 residues.